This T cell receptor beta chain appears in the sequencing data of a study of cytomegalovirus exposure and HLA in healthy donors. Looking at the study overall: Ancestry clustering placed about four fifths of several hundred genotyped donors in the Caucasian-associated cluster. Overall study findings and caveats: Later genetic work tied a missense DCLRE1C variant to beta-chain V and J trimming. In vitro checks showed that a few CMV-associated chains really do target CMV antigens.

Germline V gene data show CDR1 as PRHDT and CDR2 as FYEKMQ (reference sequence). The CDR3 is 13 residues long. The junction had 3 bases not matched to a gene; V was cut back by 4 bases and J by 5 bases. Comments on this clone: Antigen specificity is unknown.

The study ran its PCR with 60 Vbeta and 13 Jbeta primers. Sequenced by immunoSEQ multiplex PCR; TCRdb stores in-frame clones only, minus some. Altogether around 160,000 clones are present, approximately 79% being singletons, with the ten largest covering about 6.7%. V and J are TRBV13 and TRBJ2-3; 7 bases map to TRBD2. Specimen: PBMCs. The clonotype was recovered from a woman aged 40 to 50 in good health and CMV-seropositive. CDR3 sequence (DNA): TGTGCCAGCAGCTCCGAGCGGGAAGATACGCAGTATTTT. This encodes CASSSEREDTQYF.